This TCR beta chain was obtained from a study of graft-versus-host responses after intestinal transplantation. The wider study: Recipients were all induced with anti-thymocyte globulin, then given tacrolimus and steroids for around three years.

Turning to this clone: Other DNA sequences of this sample code for an identical CDR3.

This table comes from immunoSEQ multiplex PCR, and its TCRdb copy is limited to in-frame clones, with some not included. Of 75,000 to 100,000 clones in the sample, around 90% are singletons; the top ten hold roughly a sixth. The length of the CDR3 is 16 residues. V shed 0 bases and J shed 7 bases, with 16 bases lying between them. Germline CDR1 and CDR2: SGHDT and YYEEEE. The TCR comes from a human patient who received an intestinal transplant, so some T cells may come from the graft donor. The chain couples TRBV5-6 to TRBJ2-2; D may be TRBD1 or TRBD2 (5 bases each). The sample was PBMCs, taken about 460 days after intestinal transplant. The CDR3 loop is CASSLATTGGGGELFF. The CDR3 DNA sequence: TGTGCCAGCAGCTTGGCCACAACCGGTGGGGGCGGGGAGCTGTTTTTT. Looking up the rest from reference TRBV5-6 and TRBJ2-2 gives the full variable domain: DAGVTQSPTHLIKTRGQQVTLRCSPKSGHDTVSWYQQALGQGPQFIFQYYEEEERQRGNFPDRFSGHQFPNYSSELNVNALLLGDSALYLCASSLATTGGGGELFFGEGSRLTVL.